The 18 T cell receptor beta chains in this list originate from one sample, sequenced in a study of CD8 T cells in ankylosing spondylitis. TCRdb re-called the 5' RACE reads with MiXCR, one entry per CDR3 protein. The table has some 200,000 distinct CDR3 sequences, 18% seen once. Sequencing was done on a sample of blood, either unsorted or a sorted T cell fraction (not recorded which). These receptors were collected from a male donor aged 5-30 years with ankylosing spondylitis or in good health (not recorded which).

This clonotype was detected ten times or more. The gene calls are TRBV7-2 and TRBJ2-3; 8 bases agree with TRBD2. V dropped 7 bases and J dropped 0; count of bases not matched to a gene: 6. The CDR3 has 15 residues. Germline CDR1 and CDR2: SGHTA and FQGNSA. The CDR3 protein is CASTVAGRSTDTQYF. The CDR3, as DNA: TGTGCCAGCACCGTAGCGGGAAGAAGCACAGATACGCAGTATTTT. Complete variable domain (other parts from reference TRBV7-2 and TRBJ2-3): GAGVSQSPSNKVTEKGKDVELRCDPISGHTALYWYRQSLGQGLEFLIYFQGNSAPDKSGLPSDRFSAERTGGSVSTLTIQRTQQEDSAVYLCASTVAGRSTDTQYFGPGTRLTVL.

This clonotype was recorded many times. CDR3 bases: TGTGCCAGCAGCTTAGGGCCCCAGGTTGAGCAGTTCTTC. It encodes CASSLGPQVEQFF. The rearrangement links TRBV7-6 to TRBJ2-1; D uncertain. This CDR3 is built from 13 residues. The germline V gene encodes CDR1 SGHVS and CDR2 FNYEAQ. V gave up 1 base and J gave up 9 bases, with 10 bases separating them.

This clonotype was observed many times. V is TRBV19 and J is TRBJ2-2; D not certain. Trimming left V 6 bases short and J 5 bases short, with 13 bases between. The CDR3 sequence is 14 residues long. CDR1 is LNHDA and CDR2 is SQIVND in the germline V gene (reference sequence). The DNA for the CDR3 is TGTGCCAGTAGGGGCCTATCCGGTACCGGGGAGCTGTTTTTT. This sequence encodes CASRGLSGTGELFF.

CDR3 sequence reads: CASSYSGSSQYF. The CDR3 region has the DNA TGCGCCAGCAGCTACTCTGGATCGTCCCAGTACTTC. The rearrangement joins TRBV5-1 to TRBJ2-5; D not resolved. The CDR3 is 12 amino acids. V lost 3 bases and J lost 9, with 12 bases in between. Germline V gives CDR1 SGHRS, CDR2 YFSETQ.

This clonotype was detected many times. The rearrangement uses TRBV5-1 and TRBJ1-1; 9 bases are shared with TRBD1. There are 16 residues in the CDR3. Germline CDR1 reads SGHRS; CDR2 reads YFSETQ. V was clipped by 4 bases and J by 1 base; unmatched bases: 8. The CDR3 loop reads CASSRGTGQRNTEAFF. CDR3 in DNA: TGCGCCAGCAGCCGCGGGACAGGGCAAAGGAACACTGAAGCTTTCTTT.

CDR3 DNA sequence: TGTGCCAGCATGAGCGGCTACGAGCAGTACTTC. This gives the protein CASMSGYEQYF. The gene calls are TRBV25-1 and TRBJ2-7, with a possible D match to TRBD2 (5 bases). V shed 7 bases and J shed 3 bases, with 7 bases lying between them. Germline V CDR1 and CDR2: MGHDK, SYGVNS. The CDR3 length is 11 residues.

The CDR3 sequence: CSARTGQANYGYTF. The CDR3 nucleotides read TGCAGTGCTAGGACAGGGCAGGCGAACTATGGCTACACCTTC. J is TRBJ1-2 and V is TRBV20-1; 7 nucleotides match TRBD1. The trim removed 3 bases at V and 2 bases at J, leaving 6 bases unmatched. The length of the CDR3 is 14 residues. Germline CDR1 is DFQATT and CDR2 is SNEGSKA (reference sequence).

Details on this clonotype: This could be a read error, since a much larger clone is one nucleotide away. The rearrangement links TRBV24-1 to TRBJ2-3; 7 bases line up with TRBD2. V shed 2 bases and J 2 bases; nucleotides not matched to a gene: 6. Germline CDR1 reads KGHDR; CDR2 reads SFDVKD. The CDR3 consists of 16 residues. The CDR3 reads CATSDSGLAATDTQYF. In DNA form, the CDR3 reads TGTGCCACCAGTGATTCGGGCCTAGCGGCCACAGATACGCAGTATTTT.

This sequence joins TRBV20-1 and TRBJ2-7, with D perhaps matching TRBD1 or TRBD2 (5 bases each). CDR3 length equals 14 residues. The germline V gene has CDR1 DFQATT and CDR2 SNEGSKA (reference sequence). The V end lost 1 base, the J end lost 4 bases, and 14 bases lay between the germline ends. The CDR3 DNA reads as TGCAGTGCTAGAGCGGGGACGGGGTATTACGAGCAGTACTTC. It specifies CSARAGTGYYEQYF.

This clonotype occurred many times. In nucleotides, the CDR3 is TGCAGTGCTATAAGACTAGCAGGTGATACGCAGTATTTT. Translation: CSAIRLAGDTQYF. The V call is TRBV20-1, the J call TRBJ2-3; 7 bases are shared with TRBD2. V dropped 4 bases and J dropped 6; count of bases not matched to a gene: 7. The CDR3 loop spans 13 amino acids. Per the germline V gene, CDR1 is DFQATT and CDR2 is SNEGSKA (reference sequence).

In its sample, this clonotype was seen many times. This chain links TRBV4-2 with TRBJ2-7, with 8 bases that match TRBD1. The germline V gene encodes CDR1 LGHNA and CDR2 YNFKEQ. V lost 4 bases to trimming and J lost 3 bases; unmatched junction nucleotides: 8. The CDR3 is made up of 15 amino acids. The DNA of the CDR3 is TGTGCCAGCAGCCCCTTGGGACAGGCCCACTACGAGCAGTACTTC. It yields the protein CASSPLGQAHYEQYF.

This chain joins TRBV29-1 and TRBJ2-1; perhaps TRBD1 as D (6 bases). The V end lost 4 bases, the J end lost 6 bases, and 16 bases lay between the germline ends. Germline CDR1 reads SQVTM; CDR2 reads ANQGSEA. This CDR3 spans 14 amino acids. CDR3 coding DNA: TGCAGCGTTGTGGACAGCCAGGGTGGCAATGAGCAGTTCTTC. Translated, it gives CSVVDSQGGNEQFF.

The table lists this clonotype with many counts. The V call is TRBV5-1, the J call TRBJ2-3; D unclear. Germline CDR1 reads SGHRS; CDR2 reads YFSETQ. V shed 4 bases and J shed 2 bases, with 11 bases lying between them. The CDR3 totals 14 residues. The CDR3 nucleotides read TGCGCCAGCAGCATAGACACCCCCACAGATACGCAGTATTTT. Its protein product is CASSIDTPTDTQYF.

This clonotype was recorded at least ten times. V is TRBV5-1 and J is TRBJ2-5; D gene ambiguous. The CDR3 contains 11 residues. CDR1 and CDR2 (germline): SGHRS, YFSETQ. The V end lost 5 bases, the J end lost 2 bases, and 4 bases lay between the germline ends. CDR3 region: CASRRQETQYF. CDR3 nucleotides: TGCGCCAGCAGACGACAAGAGACCCAGTACTTC. Looking up the rest from reference TRBV5-1 and TRBJ2-5 gives the full variable domain: KAGVTQTPRYLIKTRGQQVTLSCSPISGHRSVSWYQQTPGQGLQFLFEYFSETQRNKGNFPGRFSGRQFSNSRSEMNVSTLELGDSALYLCASRRQETQYFGPGTRLLVL.

The chain couples TRBV19 to TRBJ1-2; 8 bases agree with TRBD1. Trimming at V came to 10 bases and at J to 4 bases, leaving 8 bases not matched to a gene. Germline lookup yields CDR1 LNHDA and CDR2 SQIVND (reference sequence). This CDR3 contains 13 residues. The CDR3 sequence is CATTRDRGYGYTF. For the CDR3, the DNA is TGTGCCACTACGCGCGACAGGGGCTATGGCTACACCTTC. Full variable domain (rest looked up from reference TRBV19 and TRBJ1-2): DGGITQSPKYLFRKEGQNVTLSCEQNLNHDAMYWYRQDPGQGLRLIYYSQIVNDFQKGDIAEGYSVSREKKESFPLTVTSAQKNPTAFYLCATTRDRGYGYTFGSGTRLTVV.

The chain couples TRBV7-9 to TRBJ2-4, with TRBD1 matching over 8 bases. J lost 2 bases, V lost 5 bases, and 5 bases had no gene match. Germline assignment: CDR1 SEHNR and CDR2 FQNEAQ (reference sequence). There are 15 residues in the CDR3. This CDR3 is CASSQGTGTKNIQYF. The CDR3 DNA reads as TGTGCCAGCAGCCAGGGGACAGGCACCAAAAACATTCAGTACTTC.

At least ten counts were recorded for this clonotype. The V call is TRBV5-1, the J call TRBJ2-1; D is unclear. Trimming took off 1 base at V and 7 bases at J, with 15 bases between the two ends. Looked up from germline, CDR1 is SGHRS and CDR2 is YFSETQ. The CDR3 extends over 15 amino acids. The DNA for the CDR3 is TGCGCCAGCAGCTTGTTCGCTGTCGCGGAGAATGAGCAGTTCTTC. Protein product: CASSLFAVAENEQFF.

This chain connects TRBV27 to TRBJ2-3; D may correspond to TRBD1 or TRBD2 (6 bases each). Germline assignment: CDR1 MNHEY and CDR2 SMNVEV (reference sequence). CDR3 size: 15 residues. V dropped 7 bases and J dropped 0 bases, with 14 bases sitting between them. CDR3 sequence (DNA): TGTGCCAGCACAGTGGGGGGCTTTAGCACAGATACGCAGTATTTT. Protein product: CASTVGGFSTDTQYF.